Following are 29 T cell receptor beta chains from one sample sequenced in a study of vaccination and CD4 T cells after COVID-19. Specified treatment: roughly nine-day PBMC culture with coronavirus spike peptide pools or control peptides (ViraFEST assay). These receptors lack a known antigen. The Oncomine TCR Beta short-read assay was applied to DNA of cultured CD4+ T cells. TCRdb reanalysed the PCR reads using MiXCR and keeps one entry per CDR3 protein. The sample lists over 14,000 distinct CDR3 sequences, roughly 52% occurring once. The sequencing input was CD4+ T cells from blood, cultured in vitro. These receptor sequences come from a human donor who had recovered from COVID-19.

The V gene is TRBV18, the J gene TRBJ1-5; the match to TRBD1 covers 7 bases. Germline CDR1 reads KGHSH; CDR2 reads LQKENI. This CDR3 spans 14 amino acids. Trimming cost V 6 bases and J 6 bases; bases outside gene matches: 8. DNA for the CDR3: TGTGCCAGCTCCGGGGGAGAGGGGGCTCAGCCCCAGCATTTT. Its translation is CASSGGEGAQPQHF. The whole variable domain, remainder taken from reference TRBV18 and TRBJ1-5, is NAGVMQNPRHLVRRRGQEARLRCSPMKGHSHVYWYRQLPEEGLKFMVYLQKENIIDESGMPKERFSAEFPKEGPSILRIQQVVRGDSAAYFCASSGGEGAQPQHFGDGTRLSIL.

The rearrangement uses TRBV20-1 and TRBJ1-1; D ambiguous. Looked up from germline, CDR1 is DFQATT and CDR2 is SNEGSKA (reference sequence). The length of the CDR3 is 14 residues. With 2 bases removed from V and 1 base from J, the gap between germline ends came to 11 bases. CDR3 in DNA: TGCAGTGCTAGATGGACGGGTCAGAACACTGAAGCTTTCTTT. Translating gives CSARWTGQNTEAFF.

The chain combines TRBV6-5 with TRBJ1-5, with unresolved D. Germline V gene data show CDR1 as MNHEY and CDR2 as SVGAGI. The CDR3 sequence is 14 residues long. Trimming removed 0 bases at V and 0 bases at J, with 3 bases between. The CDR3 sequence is CASSYSFSNQPQHF. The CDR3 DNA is TGTGCCAGCAGTTACTCGTTTAGCAATCAGCCCCAGCATTTT.

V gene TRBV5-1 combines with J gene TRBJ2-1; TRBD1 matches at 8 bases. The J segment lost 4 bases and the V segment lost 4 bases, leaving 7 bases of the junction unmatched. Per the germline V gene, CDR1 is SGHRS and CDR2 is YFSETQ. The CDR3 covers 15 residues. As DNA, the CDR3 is TGCGCCAGCAGCCCTCGGACAGGGCAATACAATGAGCAGTTCTTC. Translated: CASSPRTGQYNEQFF. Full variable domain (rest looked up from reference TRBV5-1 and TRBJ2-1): KAGVTQTPRYLIKTRGQQVTLSCSPISGHRSVSWYQQTPGQGLQFLFEYFSETQRNKGNFPGRFSGRQFSNSRSEMNVSTLELGDSALYLCASSPRTGQYNEQFFGPGTRLTVL.

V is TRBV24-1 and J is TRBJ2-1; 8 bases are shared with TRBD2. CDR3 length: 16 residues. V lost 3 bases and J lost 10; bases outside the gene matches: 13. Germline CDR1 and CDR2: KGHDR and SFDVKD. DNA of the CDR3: TGTGCCACCAGTGATATTACCGGGACTAGTATCAGGGAGCAGTTCTTC. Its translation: CATSDITGTSIREQFF.

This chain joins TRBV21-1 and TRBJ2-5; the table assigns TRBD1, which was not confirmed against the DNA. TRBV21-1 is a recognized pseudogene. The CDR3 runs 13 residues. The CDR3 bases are TGTGCCAGCAGCAAAGAAGGGGAAGGTACCCAGTACTTC. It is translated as CASSKEGEGTQYF.

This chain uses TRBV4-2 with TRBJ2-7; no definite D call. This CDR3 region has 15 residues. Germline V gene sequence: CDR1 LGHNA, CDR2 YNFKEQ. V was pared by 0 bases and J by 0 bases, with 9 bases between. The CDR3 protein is CASSQEGSFSYEQYF. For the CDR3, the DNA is TGTGCCAGCAGCCAAGAAGGGTCCTTCTCCTACGAGCAGTACTTC.

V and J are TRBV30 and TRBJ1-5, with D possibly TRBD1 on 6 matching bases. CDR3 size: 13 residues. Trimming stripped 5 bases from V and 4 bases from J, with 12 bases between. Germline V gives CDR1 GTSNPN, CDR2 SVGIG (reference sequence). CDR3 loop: CAWADSPNQPQHF. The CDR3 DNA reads TGTGCCTGGGCGGACAGTCCTAATCAGCCCCAGCATTTT.

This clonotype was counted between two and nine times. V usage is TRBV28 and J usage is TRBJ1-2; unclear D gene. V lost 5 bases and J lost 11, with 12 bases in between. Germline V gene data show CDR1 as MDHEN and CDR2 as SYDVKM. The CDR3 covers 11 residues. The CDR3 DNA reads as TGTGCCAGCAGTGGGGTGTTCCATTACACCTTC. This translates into CASSGVFHYTF.

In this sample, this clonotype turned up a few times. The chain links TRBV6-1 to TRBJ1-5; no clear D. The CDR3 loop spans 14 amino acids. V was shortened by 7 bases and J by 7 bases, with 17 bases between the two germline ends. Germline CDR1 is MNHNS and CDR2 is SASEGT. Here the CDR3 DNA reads TGTGCCAGCACGATGGCAGGTCATGGGCAGCCCCAGCATTTT. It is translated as CASTMAGHGQPQHF.

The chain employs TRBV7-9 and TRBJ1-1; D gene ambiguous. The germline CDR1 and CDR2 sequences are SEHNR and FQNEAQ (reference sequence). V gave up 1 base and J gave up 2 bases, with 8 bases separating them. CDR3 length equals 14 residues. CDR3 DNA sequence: TGTGCCAGCAGCTTAGATCCGGAAAACACTGAAGCTTTCTTT. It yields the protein CASSLDPENTEAFF.

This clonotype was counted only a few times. The CDR3 DNA sequence: TGTGCCAGCAGTCGAACCGGGACAGGGCATGGGGACTATGGCTACACCTTC. The encoded protein is CASSRTGTGHGDYGYTF. The chain is built from TRBV7-8 and TRBJ1-2; TRBD1 matches 9 bases. Per the germline V gene, CDR1 is SGHVS and CDR2 is FQNEAQ. The CDR3 is made up of 17 amino acids. V lost 6 bases, J lost 3 bases, and 14 bases stayed unmatched.

The CDR3 here is CAWSPPRTGSNTGELFF. The CDR3 DNA reads as TGTGCCTGGAGTCCACCCCGGACAGGGTCGAACACCGGGGAGCTGTTTTTT. The chain combines TRBV30 with TRBJ2-2; TRBD1 matches 8 bases. V trimming: 2 bases; J trimming: 0 bases; junction bases outside the gene matches: 8. The CDR3 runs 17 residues. Germline lookup yields CDR1 GTSNPN and CDR2 SVGIG (reference sequence). Together with reference TRBV30 and TRBJ2-2, the CDR3 gives the full variable domain: SQTIHQWPATLVQPVGSPLSLECTVEGTSNPNLYWYRQAAGRGLQLLFYSVGIGQISSEVPQNLSASRPQDRQFILSSKKLLLSDSGFYLCAWSPPRTGSNTGELFFGEGSRLTVL.

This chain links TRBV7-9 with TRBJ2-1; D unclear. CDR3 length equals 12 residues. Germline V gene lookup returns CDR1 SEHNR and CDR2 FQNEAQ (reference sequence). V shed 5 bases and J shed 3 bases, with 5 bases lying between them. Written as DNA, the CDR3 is TGTGCCAGCAGCGGGGACTACAATGAGCAGTTCTTC. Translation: CASSGDYNEQFF.

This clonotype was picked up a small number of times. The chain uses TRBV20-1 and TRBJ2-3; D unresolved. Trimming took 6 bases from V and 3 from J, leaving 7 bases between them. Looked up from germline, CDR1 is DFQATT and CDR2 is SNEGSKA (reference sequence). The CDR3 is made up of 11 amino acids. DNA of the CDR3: TGCAGTGCACGAAAGACAGATACGCAGTATTTT. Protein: CSARKTDTQYF.

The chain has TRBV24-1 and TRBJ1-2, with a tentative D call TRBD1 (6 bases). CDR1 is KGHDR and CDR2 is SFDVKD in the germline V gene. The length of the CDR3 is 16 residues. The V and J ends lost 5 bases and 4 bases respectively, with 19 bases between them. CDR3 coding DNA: TGTGCCACCAGTGGTCCAAGCGGGGACAAGATCTATGGCTACACCTTC. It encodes CATSGPSGDKIYGYTF.

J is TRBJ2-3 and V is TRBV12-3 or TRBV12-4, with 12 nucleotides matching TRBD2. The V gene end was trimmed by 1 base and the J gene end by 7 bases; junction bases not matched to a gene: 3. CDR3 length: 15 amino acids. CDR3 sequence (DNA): TGTGCCAGCAGTTTAGAGACTAGCGGGAGTCATACGCAGTATTTT. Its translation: CASSLETSGSHTQYF.

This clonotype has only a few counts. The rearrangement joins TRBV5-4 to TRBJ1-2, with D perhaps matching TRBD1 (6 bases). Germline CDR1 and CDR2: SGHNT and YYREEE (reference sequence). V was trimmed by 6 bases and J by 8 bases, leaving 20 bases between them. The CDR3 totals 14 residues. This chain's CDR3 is CASTIKGMGGGYTF. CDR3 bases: TGTGCCAGCACCATAAAGGGTATGGGGGGCGGCTACACCTTC. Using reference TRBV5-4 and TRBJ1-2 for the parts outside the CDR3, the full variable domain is ETGVTQSPTHLIKTRGQQVTLRCSSQSGHNTVSWYQQALGQGPQFIFQYYREEENGRGNFPPRFSGLQFPNYSSELNVNALELDDSALYLCASTIKGMGGGYTFGSGTRLTVV.

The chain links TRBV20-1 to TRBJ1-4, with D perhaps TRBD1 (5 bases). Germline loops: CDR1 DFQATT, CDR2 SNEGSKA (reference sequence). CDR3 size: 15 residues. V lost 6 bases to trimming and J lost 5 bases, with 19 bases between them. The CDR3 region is CSAKGPGLSNEKLFF. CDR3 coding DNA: TGCAGTGCCAAAGGGCCGGGACTTTCGAATGAAAAACTGTTTTTT.

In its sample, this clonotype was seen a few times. The CDR3 reads CSVEIHISESYGYTF. The CDR3 DNA is TGCAGCGTTGAAATCCATATATCAGAGAGCTATGGCTACACCTTC. The rearrangement uses TRBV29-1 and TRBJ1-2; D remains ambiguous. Germline V gene data show CDR1 as SQVTM and CDR2 as ANQGSEA. The CDR3 totals 15 residues. V gave up 2 bases and J gave up 4 bases, with 17 bases separating them. Supplemented by reference TRBV29-1 and TRBJ1-2, the full variable domain reads SAVISQKPSRDICQRGTSLTIQCQVDSQVTMMFWYRQQPGQSLTLIATANQGSEATYESGFVIDKFPISRPNLTFSTLTVSNMSPEDSSIYLCSVEIHISESYGYTFGSGTRLTVV.

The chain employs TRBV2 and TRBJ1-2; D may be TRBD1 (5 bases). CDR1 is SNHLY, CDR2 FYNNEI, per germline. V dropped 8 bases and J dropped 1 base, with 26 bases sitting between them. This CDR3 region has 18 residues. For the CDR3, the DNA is TGTGCCAGCCGATTGTGGGGCCTAAGGCGTAGGGGTAACTATGGCTACACCTTC. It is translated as CASRLWGLRRRGNYGYTF.

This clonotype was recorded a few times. The CDR3 coding sequence is TGTGCCAGCAGCCCCCTTACGAGGCAGGGTAATCAGCCCCAGCATTTT. Translated, it gives CASSPLTRQGNQPQHF. This chain uses TRBV12-3 or TRBV12-4 with TRBJ1-5; possible D gene TRBD1, 5 bases. Trimming cost V 6 bases and J 4 bases, with 19 bases left between them. The CDR3 totals 16 residues.

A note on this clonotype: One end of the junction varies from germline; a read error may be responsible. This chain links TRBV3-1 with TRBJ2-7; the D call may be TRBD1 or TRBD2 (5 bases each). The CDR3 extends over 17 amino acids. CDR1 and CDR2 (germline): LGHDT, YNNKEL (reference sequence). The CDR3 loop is CASSQAASGTLGYEQYF. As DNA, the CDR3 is TGTGCCAGCAGTCAAGCTGCGTCGGGGACCCTGGGTTACGAGCAGTACTTC.

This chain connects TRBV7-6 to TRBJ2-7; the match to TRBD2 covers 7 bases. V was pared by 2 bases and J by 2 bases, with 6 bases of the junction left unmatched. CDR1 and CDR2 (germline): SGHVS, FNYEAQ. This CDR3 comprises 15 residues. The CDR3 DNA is TGTGCCAGCAGCTTAAAAGCGGGGCAGGCCTACGAGCAGTACTTC. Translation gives CASSLKAGQAYEQYF.

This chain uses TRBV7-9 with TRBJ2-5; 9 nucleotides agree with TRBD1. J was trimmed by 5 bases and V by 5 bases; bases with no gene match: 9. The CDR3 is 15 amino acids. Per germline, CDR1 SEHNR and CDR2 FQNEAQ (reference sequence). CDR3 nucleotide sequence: TGTGCCAGCAGCATATGGACAGGGGACGGGGAGACCCAGTACTTC. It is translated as CASSIWTGDGETQYF.

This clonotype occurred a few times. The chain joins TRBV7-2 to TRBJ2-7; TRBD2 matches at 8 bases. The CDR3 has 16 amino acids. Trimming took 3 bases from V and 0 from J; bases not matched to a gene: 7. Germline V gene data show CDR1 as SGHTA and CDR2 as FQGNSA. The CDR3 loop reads CASSFYYGLASYEQYF. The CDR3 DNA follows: TGTGCCAGCAGCTTCTATTACGGACTAGCCTCCTACGAGCAGTACTTC.

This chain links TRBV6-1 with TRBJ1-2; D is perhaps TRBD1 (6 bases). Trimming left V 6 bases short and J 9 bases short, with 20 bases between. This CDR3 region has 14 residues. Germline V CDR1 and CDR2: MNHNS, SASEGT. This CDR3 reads CASRPPGRGGSYTF. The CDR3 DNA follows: TGTGCCAGCAGACCCCCGGGCAGGGGTGGAAGCTACACCTTC.

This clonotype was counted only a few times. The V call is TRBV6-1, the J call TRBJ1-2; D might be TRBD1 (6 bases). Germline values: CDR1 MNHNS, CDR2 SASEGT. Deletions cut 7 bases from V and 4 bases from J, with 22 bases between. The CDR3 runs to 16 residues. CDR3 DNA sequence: TGTGCCAGCAAATCAGGGGCTCCTATTGGGGGCTATGGCTACACCTTC. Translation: CASKSGAPIGGYGYTF.

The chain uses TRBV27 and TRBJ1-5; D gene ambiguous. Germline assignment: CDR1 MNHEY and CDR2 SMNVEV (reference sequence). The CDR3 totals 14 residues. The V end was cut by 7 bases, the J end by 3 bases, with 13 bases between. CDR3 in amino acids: CASKPAGNNQPQHF. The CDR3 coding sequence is TGTGCCAGCAAACCAGCCGGTAACAATCAGCCCCAGCATTTT.